These T cell receptor beta chains were read from a single sample in a study of cytomegalovirus exposure and HLA in healthy donors. Measured with immunoSEQ multiplex PCR; TCRdb has only the in-frame clones, and not every one. This table has 81,000 or so clones, over 70% appearing once. Specimen: PBMCs. The receptors come from a man aged 45-65 years in good health and CMV-seropositive. Both conserved end residues are part of each CDR3. A D gene is named only where the DNA matches it firmly. Size tells how often a clone was seen (once, few, many) or the class of an expanded clone, and some rows leave it out.

D gene: .; clone size: .; V gene: TRBV11-2; J gene: TRBJ2-1; CDR3 protein: CASRLGLEKFF; CDR3 DNA: TGTGCCAGCAGACTAGGACTGGAAAAATTCTTC
D gene: TRBD2; clone size: .; V gene: TRBV18; J gene: TRBJ2-2; CDR3 protein: CASSPGLAGAGELFF; CDR3 DNA: TGTGCCAGCTCACCGGGACTAGCGGGAGCCGGGGAGCTGTTTTTT
D gene: TRBD1; clone size: few; V gene: TRBV15; J gene: TRBJ1-1; CDR3 protein: CATIPDRAQYTEAFF; CDR3 DNA: TGTGCCACCATCCCGGACAGGGCACAATACACTGAAGCTTTCTTT
D gene: .; clone size: .; V gene: TRBV6-1; J gene: TRBJ1-5; CDR3 protein: CASSGGDSNQPQHF; CDR3 DNA: TGTGCCAGCAGTGGGGGCGATAGCAATCAGCCCCAGCATTTT
D gene: .; clone size: .; V gene: TRBV29-1; J gene: TRBJ2-1; CDR3 protein: CSVFGSGYYNEQFF; CDR3 DNA: TGCAGCGTGTTCGGGAGCGGGTATTACAATGAGCAGTTCTTC
D gene: .; clone size: .; V gene: TRBV6-5; J gene: TRBJ2-5; CDR3 protein: CASSYSTGVGETQYF; CDR3 DNA: TGTGCCAGCAGTTACTCGACCGGGGTCGGTGAGACCCAGTACTTC
D gene: .; clone size: .; V gene: TRBV2; J gene: TRBJ1-1; CDR3 protein: CASIGGGGTEAFF; CDR3 DNA: TGTGCCAGCATTGGTGGGGGGGGCACTGAAGCTTTCTTT
D gene: .; clone size: .; V gene: TRBV6-5; J gene: TRBJ2-7; CDR3 protein: CASSYSAGYEQYF; CDR3 DNA: TGTGCCAGCAGTTACTCGGCCGGGTACGAGCAGTACTTC
D gene: .; clone size: .; V gene: TRBV29-1; J gene: TRBJ1-2; CDR3 protein: CSVEDLAEYGYTF; CDR3 DNA: TGCAGCGTTGAAGATCTAGCAGAGTATGGCTACACCTTC
D gene: TRBD2; clone size: .; V gene: TRBV7-9; J gene: TRBJ2-7; CDR3 protein: CSSSNRVAGVYEQYF; CDR3 DNA: TGTTCCAGCAGCAACCGGGTAGCGGGAGTCTACGAGCAGTACTTC
D gene: TRBD2; clone size: .; V gene: TRBV5-1; J gene: TRBJ2-4; CDR3 protein: CASTKRDLREGIQYF; CDR3 DNA: TGCGCCAGCACCAAGCGGGACCTCCGGGAGGGCATTCAGTACTTC
D gene: TRBD1; clone size: .; V gene: TRBV5-4; J gene: TRBJ2-3; CDR3 protein: CASSHRTGGSWGDTQYF; CDR3 DNA: TGTGCCAGCAGCCATCGGACAGGGGGCAGCTGGGGAGATACGCAGTATTTT
D gene: TRBD1; clone size: .; V gene: TRBV7-8; J gene: TRBJ2-1; CDR3 protein: CASSRDRGGNEQFF; CDR3 DNA: TGTGCCAGCAGTCGGGACAGGGGCGGGAATGAGCAGTTCTTC
D gene: .; clone size: .; V gene: TRBV7-6; J gene: TRBJ2-1; CDR3 protein: CASSLGVSSAYNEQFF; CDR3 DNA: TGTGCCAGCAGCTTAGGTGTTTCTAGCGCCTACAATGAGCAGTTCTTC
D gene: .; clone size: .; V gene: TRBV2; J gene: TRBJ1-5; CDR3 protein: CASSLGPPPHF; CDR3 DNA: TGTGCCAGCAGCCTAGGTCCTCCCCCGCATTTT
D gene: .; clone size: .; V gene: TRBV30; J gene: TRBJ1-2; CDR3 protein: CAWSGGNSNYGYTF; CDR3 DNA: TGTGCCTGGAGCGGGGGGAATTCGAACTATGGCTACACCTTC
D gene: TRBD1; clone size: .; V gene: TRBV9; J gene: TRBJ1-3; CDR3 protein: CASSPQGTGVNTIYF; CDR3 DNA: TGTGCCAGCAGCCCCCAAGGGACAGGGGTCAACACCATATATTTT
D gene: .; clone size: .; V gene: TRBV6-5; J gene: TRBJ2-6; CDR3 protein: CASSLQGSTGANVLTF; CDR3 DNA: TGTGCCAGCAGTTTACAGGGCTCTACTGGGGCCAACGTCCTGACTTTC
D gene: TRBD2; clone size: few; V gene: TRBV2; J gene: TRBJ2-5; CDR3 protein: CASSYQSPGLAETQYF; CDR3 DNA: TGTGCCAGCAGTTACCAATCTCCGGGACTAGCGGAGACCCAGTACTTC
D gene: TRBD2; clone size: .; V gene: TRBV5-6; J gene: TRBJ2-3; CDR3 protein: CASSLLAGGDTQYF; CDR3 DNA: TGTGCCAGCAGCTTACTAGCGGGAGGAGATACGCAGTATTTT
D gene: .; clone size: .; V gene: TRBV21-1; J gene: TRBJ2-1; CDR3 protein: CASSKWCGCQGQGGSYNEQFF; CDR3 DNA: TGTGCCAGCAGCAAATGGTGCGGGTGTCAGGGGCAAGGGGGCTCCTACAATGAGCAGTTCTTC
D gene: .; clone size: .; V gene: TRBV4-1; J gene: TRBJ2-3; CDR3 protein: CASSQVQGITDTQYF; CDR3 DNA: TGCGCCAGCAGCCAAGTTCAGGGGATCACAGATACGCAGTATTTT
D gene: TRBD1; clone size: few; V gene: TRBV25-1; J gene: TRBJ2-7; CDR3 protein: CASSDPQGHYEQYF; CDR3 DNA: TGTGCCAGCAGTGACCCACAGGGGCATTACGAGCAGTACTTC
D gene: .; clone size: .; V gene: TRBV6-4; J gene: TRBJ2-3; CDR3 protein: CASSESEYTDTQYF; CDR3 DNA: TGTGCCAGCAGTGAAAGCGAGTACACAGATACGCAGTATTTT
D gene: .; clone size: .; V gene: TRBV25-1; J gene: TRBJ2-1; CDR3 protein: CASKDSPNNEQFF; CDR3 DNA: TGTGCCAGCAAGGACTCTCCTAACAATGAGCAGTTCTTC
D gene: .; clone size: .; V gene: TRBV6-6; J gene: TRBJ2-1; CDR3 protein: CASSAGNSYNEQFF; CDR3 DNA: TGTGCCAGCAGCGCGGGGAACTCCTACAATGAGCAGTTCTTC
D gene: .; clone size: .; V gene: TRBV4-3; J gene: TRBJ2-3; CDR3 protein: CASSQVLGSGADTQYF; CDR3 DNA: TGCGCCAGCAGCCAAGTGCTCGGGAGCGGTGCAGATACGCAGTATTTT
D gene: .; clone size: .; V gene: TRBV10-3; J gene: TRBJ2-7; CDR3 protein: CAISESLREQYF; CDR3 DNA: TGTGCCATCAGTGAGTCCTTACGGGAGCAGTACTTC
D gene: .; clone size: .; V gene: TRBV5-5; J gene: TRBJ2-1; CDR3 protein: CASSLVMAGLYNEQFF; CDR3 DNA: TGTGCCAGCAGCTTGGTCATGGCAGGACTCTACAATGAGCAGTTCTTC
D gene: .; clone size: .; V gene: TRBV6-1; J gene: TRBJ1-1; CDR3 protein: CASRTTRGKNTEAFF; CDR3 DNA: TGTGCCAGCCGAACGACCCGGGGGAAGAACACTGAAGCTTTCTTT
D gene: .; clone size: .; V gene: TRBV14; J gene: TRBJ1-1; CDR3 protein: CASSHVLGRPNTEAFF; CDR3 DNA: TGTGCCAGCAGCCACGTTCTGGGCAGACCGAACACTGAAGCTTTCTTT
D gene: TRBD1; clone size: few; V gene: TRBV7-8; J gene: TRBJ1-5; CDR3 protein: CASSPQGTGNQPQHF; CDR3 DNA: TGTGCCAGCAGTCCACAGGGGACGGGCAATCAGCCCCAGCATTTT
D gene: .; clone size: .; V gene: TRBV9; J gene: TRBJ2-7; CDR3 protein: CASSAGISYEQYF; CDR3 DNA: TGTGCCAGCAGCGCGGGGATCTCCTACGAGCAGTACTTC
D gene: TRBD2; clone size: .; V gene: TRBV6-5; J gene: TRBJ2-7; CDR3 protein: CASSGLAGVHEQYF; CDR3 DNA: TGTGCCAGTTCTGGGCTAGCGGGAGTCCACGAGCAGTACTTC
D gene: .; clone size: few; V gene: TRBV30; J gene: TRBJ2-3; CDR3 protein: CAWMEESTDTQYF; CDR3 DNA: TGTGCCTGGATGGAGGAGAGCACAGATACGCAGTATTTT
D gene: .; clone size: few; V gene: TRBV18; J gene: TRBJ1-1; CDR3 protein: CASSPTGNTNTEAFF; CDR3 DNA: TGTGCCAGCTCCCCTACAGGGAACACGAACACTGAAGCTTTCTTT
D gene: TRBD2; clone size: few; V gene: TRBV5-1; J gene: TRBJ2-7; CDR3 protein: CASRSSGLAGGRFVEQYF; CDR3 DNA: TGCGCCAGCAGGAGCTCGGGACTAGCGGGAGGGCGATTCGTGGAGCAGTACTTC
D gene: TRBD1; clone size: .; V gene: TRBV6-1; J gene: TRBJ1-1; CDR3 protein: CATRDRTNTEAFF; CDR3 DNA: TGTGCCACCAGGGACAGGACGAACACTGAAGCTTTCTTT
D gene: .; clone size: .; V gene: TRBV9; J gene: TRBJ2-3; CDR3 protein: CASSAPISRGGTDTQYF; CDR3 DNA: TGTGCCAGCAGCGCCCCCATATCGCGCGGGGGCACAGATACGCAGTATTTT
D gene: .; clone size: .; V gene: TRBV12-5; J gene: TRBJ2-3; CDR3 protein: CASGPRVLNGTLSTDTQYF; CDR3 DNA: TGTGCTAGTGGCCCCCGGGTGCTAAACGGGACACTAAGCACAGATACGCAGTATTTT
D gene: .; clone size: .; V gene: TRBV18; J gene: TRBJ1-1; CDR3 protein: CASSMAGSEAFF; CDR3 DNA: TGTGCCAGCTCAATGGCAGGCTCTGAAGCTTTCTTT